The clone carrying this T cell receptor (beta chain) appeared a few times. Its antigen is undetermined. After constant-region reverse-primer amplification, full-length variable regions underwent semi-nested PCR with Nested Universal Primer A. A single record per CDR3 protein comes from TCRdb applying MiXCR to the 5' RACE reads. The repertoire holds about 62,000 distinct CDR3 sequences, with roughly 30% as singletons. CD25-based Treg depletion was applied to purified naive CD4+ T cells. Findings of the study overall: Tumor-infiltrating Treg TCR alpha and beta sequences overlapped most with tumor naive CD4+ T cells, then blood naive.

Looked up from germline, CDR1 is MNHEY and CDR2 is SVGEGT. Germline trimming cut 10 bases from V and 3 bases from J; bases unmatched to any gene: 9. The length of the CDR3 is 13 residues. This TCR was sampled from a female donor with breast cancer. The sequencing sample was made of tumor-infiltrating naive CD4+ T cells sorted from the breast tumor. Described subset: naive CD4+ T cells, CD4+CD45RA+CD25-. The rearrangement uses TRBV6-2 or TRBV6-3 and TRBJ2-7; 7 nucleotides agree with TRBD1. CDR3: CATLNRGNYEQYF. CDR3 DNA sequence: TGTGCCACCCTCAACAGGGGCAACTACGAGCAGTACTTC.